This TCR beta chain is drawn from a study of blood T cells in healthy people across ages. Through a sample-barcoded 5' primer and a J-beta primer mix, a second PCR was run for roughly 6 to 12 cycles. Each CDR3 protein is one row after TCRdb ran MiXCR on the 5' RACE reads. The table lists hundreds of thousands of distinct CDR3 sequences, under 30% of them singletons, with 3% in the top ten. Per the germline V gene, CDR1 is SGHKS and CDR2 is YYEKEE (reference sequence). The ends were cut back, 0 bases at V and 3 bases at J, with 8 bases in the middle. CDR3 length equals 14 residues. The same data also contributed to another study, on T cells of mothers and their children.

The source is a boy aged 5-17 years in good health. The specimen was blood. The rearrangement joins TRBV5-5 to TRBJ2-3, with D uncertain. The CDR3 DNA follows: TGTGCCAGCAGCTTGGGCTCACTAACAGATACGCAGTATTTT. The encoded protein is CASSLGSLTDTQYF.